These 2 T cell receptor beta chains share one sample of origin, sequenced in a study of T cells expressing NK-cell markers. TCRdb re-called the 5' RACE reads and shows each CDR3 protein once, DNA omitted. The table gives roughly 350,000 distinct CDR3 sequences; the top ten clones make up 4% to 6.5% of it. The sequenced material came from blood T cells: a sorted CD56 or NKG2C T cell subset, CD4+ or CD8+ T cells, or bulk PBMC T cells (not recorded which). Every receptor here comes from a man aged 18-70 years in good health.

The CDR3 here is CASSTTSGSHGYTF. This chain joins TRBV28 and TRBJ1-2; as DNA is missing, the TRBD1 call by TCRdb cannot be tested. The length of the CDR3 is 14 residues. Germline V lookup: CDR1 MDHEN, CDR2 SYDVKM.

The chain carries TRBV5-1 and TRBJ1-6; absent DNA, TCRdb's TRBD1 call cannot be checked. The CDR3 spans 13 residues. Germline CDR1 and CDR2: SGHRS and YFSETQ. The CDR3 sequence is CASSGTGDSPLHF. Supplemented by reference TRBV5-1 and TRBJ1-6, the full variable domain reads KAGVTQTPRYLIKTRGQQVTLSCSPISGHRSVSWYQQTPGQGLQFLFEYFSETQRNKGNFPGRFSGRQFSNSRSEMNVSTLELGDSALYLCASSGTGDSPLHFGNGTRLTVT.